This is a list of T cell receptor beta chains from one sample in a study of cytomegalovirus exposure and HLA in healthy donors. TCRdb keeps only in-frame clones here, not all; method: immunoSEQ multiplex PCR. The table shows tens of thousands of clones, with roughly 73% occurring only once. The sample consisted of PBMCs. These receptors all come from a woman in her thirties or forties in good health and CMV-seropositive. CDR3s include the opening cysteine and the closing phenylalanine or tryptophan. A D gene is named only where the DNA matches it firmly. Some rows have no size entry. The others give once, few or many, or a class for an expanded clone.

j_gene: TRBJ1-5
d_gene: .
abundance: few
v_gene: TRBV28
CDR3nt: TGTGCCAGCAGTAAATACGGGAGCGGGGCAGATCAGCCCCAGCATTTT
CDR3aa: CASSKYGSGADQPQHF

j_gene: TRBJ2-7
d_gene: TRBD1
abundance: .
v_gene: TRBV28
CDR3nt: TGTGCCAGCAGTCCTCAGACAGGGGGGATCTACGAGCAGTACTTC
CDR3aa: CASSPQTGGIYEQYF

j_gene: TRBJ2-3
d_gene: TRBD2
abundance: .
v_gene: TRBV4-3
CDR3nt: TGCGCCAGCAGCCAAGAGGGGCTAGCGGGGGCAGATACGCAGTATTTT
CDR3aa: CASSQEGLAGADTQYF

j_gene: TRBJ2-7
d_gene: TRBD1
abundance: .
v_gene: TRBV5-6
CDR3nt: TGTGCCAGCAGCTTTACAGGGGAGAGGTACGAGCAGTACTTC
CDR3aa: CASSFTGERYEQYF

j_gene: TRBJ2-5
d_gene: .
abundance: .
v_gene: TRBV7-8
CDR3nt: TGTGCCAGCAGTTCAGGGCGAGAGACCCAGTACTTC
CDR3aa: CASSSGRETQYF

j_gene: TRBJ2-7
d_gene: .
abundance: .
v_gene: TRBV7-9
CDR3nt: TGTGCCAGCAGCTTCGAGGTTGGCCAACCCGGGCAGTACTTC
CDR3aa: CASSFEVGQPGQYF

j_gene: TRBJ1-5
d_gene: TRBD1
abundance: .
v_gene: TRBV28
CDR3nt: TGTGCCAGTAGCGCAGGGGGTAATCAGCCCCAGCATTTT
CDR3aa: CASSAGGNQPQHF

j_gene: TRBJ2-7
d_gene: TRBD1
abundance: .
v_gene: TRBV7-2
CDR3nt: TGTGCCAGCAGCTTAGGCCCCGACAGGGAAGGCGAGCAGTACTTC
CDR3aa: CASSLGPDREGEQYF

j_gene: TRBJ2-1
d_gene: TRBD2
abundance: .
v_gene: TRBV10-3
CDR3nt: TGTGCCATCAACCCCGGGACTAGCGGGGCGTACAATGAGCAGTTCTTC
CDR3aa: CAINPGTSGAYNEQFF

j_gene: TRBJ2-2
d_gene: TRBD1
abundance: .
v_gene: TRBV19
CDR3nt: TGTGCCAGTCAACTAGGGGACAGGGAAACCGGGGAGCTGTTTTTT
CDR3aa: CASQLGDRETGELFF

j_gene: TRBJ1-3
d_gene: .
abundance: .
v_gene: TRBV2
CDR3nt: TGTGCCAGCAGTGCAGCAGAGATCTCTGGAAACACCATATATTTT
CDR3aa: CASSAAEISGNTIYF

j_gene: TRBJ1-1
d_gene: TRBD1
abundance: .
v_gene: TRBV11-3
CDR3nt: TGTGCCAGCAGCGCCGGGACAGGGGCGACTGAAGCTTTCTTT
CDR3aa: CASSAGTGATEAFF

j_gene: TRBJ2-1
d_gene: .
abundance: .
v_gene: TRBV5-4
CDR3nt: TGTGCCAGCAGCCCCGGCAGTGGGGCACACAATGAGCAGTTCTTC
CDR3aa: CASSPGSGAHNEQFF

j_gene: TRBJ1-6
d_gene: .
abundance: .
v_gene: TRBV6-5
CDR3nt: TGTGCCAGCAGTTATTTTCAGGGCCATTCACCCCTCCACTTT
CDR3aa: CASSYFQGHSPLHF

j_gene: TRBJ1-6
d_gene: .
abundance: .
v_gene: TRBV18
CDR3nt: TGTGCCAGCTCACGAGACAGGCTGGATTCACCCCTCCACTTT
CDR3aa: CASSRDRLDSPLHF

j_gene: TRBJ1-2
d_gene: .
abundance: once
v_gene: TRBV29-1
CDR3nt: TGCAGCGTTGAAGATGGGCAGGGTAACTATGGCTACACCTTC
CDR3aa: CSVEDGQGNYGYTF

j_gene: TRBJ1-2
d_gene: TRBD1
abundance: few
v_gene: TRBV5-1
CDR3nt: TGCGCCAGCAGCTTAACAGGGGACTATGGCTACACCTTC
CDR3aa: CASSLTGDYGYTF

j_gene: TRBJ2-7
d_gene: TRBD2
abundance: once
v_gene: TRBV15
CDR3nt: TGTGCCACCAGCAGGCTAGCGGGAGGGAGGGCCTCTTACGAGCAGTACTTC
CDR3aa: CATSRLAGGRASYEQYF

j_gene: TRBJ2-7
d_gene: .
abundance: .
v_gene: TRBV29-1
CDR3nt: TGCAGCGTCCTGACAGATACCTACGAGCAGTACTTC
CDR3aa: CSVLTDTYEQYF

j_gene: TRBJ2-1
d_gene: TRBD2
abundance: .
v_gene: TRBV27
CDR3nt: TGTGCCAGCAGTTTTAGGCTAGCGGGAGGTTCCTACAATGAGCAGTTCTTC
CDR3aa: CASSFRLAGGSYNEQFF

j_gene: TRBJ2-2
d_gene: .
abundance: .
v_gene: TRBV5-8
CDR3nt: TGTGCCAGCAGCTCTCCAGGGGATACCGGGGAGCTGTTTTTT
CDR3aa: CASSSPGDTGELFF

j_gene: TRBJ2-1
d_gene: .
abundance: few
v_gene: TRBV28
CDR3nt: TGTGCCAGCAACCTGATGGTGTCAGGGATCGACAATGAGCAGTTCTTC
CDR3aa: CASNLMVSGIDNEQFF

j_gene: TRBJ2-4
d_gene: .
abundance: .
v_gene: TRBV6-6
CDR3nt: TGTGCCAGCAGGGCGCGGGGAAACATTCAGTACTTC
CDR3aa: CASRARGNIQYF

j_gene: TRBJ2-4
d_gene: TRBD1
abundance: .
v_gene: TRBV5-1
CDR3nt: TGCGCCAGCAGCTGGGGGGACAGGGACAAAAACATTCAGTACTTC
CDR3aa: CASSWGDRDKNIQYF

j_gene: TRBJ2-7
d_gene: TRBD1
abundance: .
v_gene: TRBV28
CDR3nt: TGTGCCAGCAGTGGCACAAACAGGGGCTACGAGCAGTACTTC
CDR3aa: CASSGTNRGYEQYF

j_gene: TRBJ2-7
d_gene: TRBD1
abundance: once
v_gene: TRBV7-8
CDR3nt: TGTGCCAGCAGCTTCCCCGGGACAGCCTCCTACGAGCAGTACTTC
CDR3aa: CASSFPGTASYEQYF

j_gene: TRBJ1-1
d_gene: .
abundance: .
v_gene: TRBV7-9
CDR3nt: TGTGCCAGCACACGGTTCGGGGGGGGCACTGAAGCTTTCTTT
CDR3aa: CASTRFGGGTEAFF

j_gene: TRBJ2-1
d_gene: .
abundance: .
v_gene: TRBV11-2
CDR3nt: TGTGCCAGCAGCTTAGCCGGGAATGAGCAGTTCTTC
CDR3aa: CASSLAGNEQFF

j_gene: TRBJ1-5
d_gene: .
abundance: .
v_gene: TRBV25-1
CDR3nt: TGTGCCAGCAGCGACGCGGGAGGGGATCAGCCCCAGCATTTT
CDR3aa: CASSDAGGDQPQHF

j_gene: TRBJ2-1
d_gene: TRBD2
abundance: few
v_gene: TRBV9
CDR3nt: TGTGCCAGCAGCCCTGGACTAGCGGATATCGGCTCCTACAATGAGCAGTTCTTC
CDR3aa: CASSPGLADIGSYNEQFF

j_gene: TRBJ1-3
d_gene: .
abundance: .
v_gene: TRBV7-9
CDR3nt: TGTGCCAGCAGCTTCCCACAGGGTCCGAACTCTGGAAACACCATATATTTT
CDR3aa: CASSFPQGPNSGNTIYF

j_gene: TRBJ1-4
d_gene: TRBD1
abundance: .
v_gene: TRBV4-2
CDR3nt: TGTGCCAGCAGCCGAGACCGGGACAGGGGTGAAAAACTGTTTTTT
CDR3aa: CASSRDRDRGEKLFF

j_gene: TRBJ1-2
d_gene: .
abundance: .
v_gene: TRBV7-2
CDR3nt: TGTGCCAGCAGCTTGCAGGGGTTCTCCAACTATGGCTACACCTTC
CDR3aa: CASSLQGFSNYGYTF

j_gene: TRBJ2-2
d_gene: .
abundance: .
v_gene: TRBV27
CDR3nt: TGTGCCAGCAGTTCCAGGGGCCTGACGAACACCGGGGAGCTGTTTTTT
CDR3aa: CASSSRGLTNTGELFF

j_gene: TRBJ2-5
d_gene: TRBD2
abundance: .
v_gene: TRBV5-1
CDR3nt: TGCGCCAGCAGCTTGGGGATTAGCGGGGTTGCGGAGACCCAGTACTTC
CDR3aa: CASSLGISGVAETQYF

j_gene: TRBJ1-6
d_gene: TRBD1
abundance: .
v_gene: TRBV7-2
CDR3nt: TGTGCCAGCAGCCCCCTGGCAGGGGGCGGAAATTCACCCCTCCACTTT
CDR3aa: CASSPLAGGGNSPLHF

j_gene: TRBJ2-7
d_gene: TRBD2
abundance: .
v_gene: TRBV29-1
CDR3nt: TGCAGCGCGGGTATTTGGGGAAGCGGGAAAAGCGAGCAGTACTTC
CDR3aa: CSAGIWGSGKSEQYF

j_gene: TRBJ1-2
d_gene: TRBD1
abundance: .
v_gene: TRBV9
CDR3nt: TGTGCCAGCAGCGCTCTGAAGACCGGGACAGGGGTTGAGGGAAGGACCTATGGCTACACCTTC
CDR3aa: CASSALKTGTGVEGRTYGYTF

j_gene: TRBJ2-5
d_gene: .
abundance: few
v_gene: TRBV18
CDR3nt: TGTGCCAGCTCGCGGGATGAGGGTTTCCAAGAGACCCAGTACTTC
CDR3aa: CASSRDEGFQETQYF

j_gene: TRBJ2-7
d_gene: .
abundance: .
v_gene: TRBV9
CDR3nt: TGTGCCAGCAGTGAAGAGGGGGACCCCACCTACGAGCAGTACTTC
CDR3aa: CASSEEGDPTYEQYF

j_gene: TRBJ1-4
d_gene: .
abundance: .
v_gene: TRBV18
CDR3nt: TGTGCCAGCTCACCCTATCCTGACACAAGTGCAACTAATGAAAAACTGTTTTTT
CDR3aa: CASSPYPDTSATNEKLFF

j_gene: TRBJ1-1
d_gene: TRBD1
abundance: few
v_gene: TRBV4-1
CDR3nt: TGCGCCAGCAGCGTCTCCGGGACAGCTAGCACTGAAGCTTTCTTT
CDR3aa: CASSVSGTASTEAFF

j_gene: TRBJ1-5
d_gene: TRBD1
abundance: .
v_gene: TRBV12-5
CDR3nt: TGTGCTAGTGGTTTAGGGGGCGGCAATCAGCCCCAGCATTTT
CDR3aa: CASGLGGGNQPQHF

j_gene: TRBJ2-5
d_gene: TRBD2
abundance: .
v_gene: TRBV12-5
CDR3nt: TGTGCTAGTGGTCCGGAGTGGGGGGGGAGCGAGACCCAGTACTTC
CDR3aa: CASGPEWGGSETQYF

j_gene: TRBJ2-5
d_gene: .
abundance: .
v_gene: TRBV6-5
CDR3nt: TGTGCCAGCAGCCCGGCCCCCGCAGGGACCCAGTACTTC
CDR3aa: CASSPAPAGTQYF

j_gene: TRBJ2-2
d_gene: TRBD1
abundance: .
v_gene: TRBV5-1
CDR3nt: TGCGCCAGCAGCGATCCGGGACAGGGGGCTGGGGAGCTGTTTTTT
CDR3aa: CASSDPGQGAGELFF

j_gene: TRBJ1-5
d_gene: .
abundance: .
v_gene: TRBV5-6
CDR3nt: TGTGCCAGCAGCTTTTACAGCCAGCCCCAGCATTTT
CDR3aa: CASSFYSQPQHF

j_gene: TRBJ2-5
d_gene: TRBD2
abundance: .
v_gene: TRBV5-1
CDR3nt: TGCGCCAGCAGCGGGGGGGCCGCGGGAGGTCGGGAGACCCAGTACTTC
CDR3aa: CASSGGAAGGRETQYF

j_gene: TRBJ1-6
d_gene: .
abundance: .
v_gene: TRBV30
CDR3nt: TGTGCCTGGAGTCTATCGGATAATTCACCCCTCCACTTT
CDR3aa: CAWSLSDNSPLHF

j_gene: TRBJ2-2
d_gene: .
abundance: .
v_gene: TRBV6-1
CDR3nt: TGTGCCAGCACCGACATAAACACCGGGGAGCTGTTTTTT
CDR3aa: CASTDINTGELFF

j_gene: TRBJ1-3
d_gene: TRBD1
abundance: .
v_gene: TRBV19
CDR3nt: TGTGCCAGTAGTGCCGGGACAGGGGTCGGAAACACCATATATTTT
CDR3aa: CASSAGTGVGNTIYF

j_gene: TRBJ1-3
d_gene: TRBD1
abundance: few
v_gene: TRBV4-2
CDR3nt: TGTGCCAGCAGCCACGGACAGGGGGCTACTGGAAACACCATATATTTT
CDR3aa: CASSHGQGATGNTIYF